A single sample gave rise to the 5 T cell receptor beta chains below, sequenced in a study of OX40 agonist ivuxolimab in advanced cancers. The assay was immunoSEQ multiplex PCR, and TCRdb's table has in-frame clones only and misses some. This repertoire shows about 36,000 clones, 74% found once; its top ten account for approximately 18%. Material: CD4+ or CD8+ T cells sorted from blood, obtained in a trial of the OX40 agonist ivuxolimab. These receptors were obtained from an adult with an advanced solid tumor such as melanoma, head and neck, liver or kidney cancer.

The genes are TRBV6-5 and TRBJ2-3, with D possibly matching TRBD2 (7 bases). The CDR3 consists of 14 residues. Trimming cost V 8 bases and J 4 bases, with 16 bases left between them. Germline CDR1 is MNHEY and CDR2 is SVGAGI. CDR3 residues: CASRRGGKSDTQYF. Written as DNA, the CDR3 is TGTGCCAGCCGAAGGGGGGGCAAATCAGATACGCAGTATTTT.

In this sample, this clone turned up a few times. The chain employs TRBV6-5 and TRBJ1-2; D ambiguous. Germline V lookup: CDR1 MNHEY, CDR2 SVGAGI. The ends were cut back, 5 bases at V and 7 bases at J, with 14 bases in the middle. The CDR3 runs to 13 residues. CDR3 region: CASSQTVRLGYTF. CDR3 coding DNA: TGTGCCAGCAGTCAAACCGTAAGGCTTGGCTACACCTTC.

The chain employs TRBV28 and TRBJ2-3; the D is unclear. The CDR3 runs to 13 residues. Germline CDR1 is MDHEN and CDR2 is SYDVKM. The V and J ends lost 5 bases and 4 bases respectively, with 10 bases between them. The CDR3 sequence is CASSATSADTQYF. CDR3 nucleotide sequence: TGTGCCAGCAGTGCCACCAGTGCAGATACGCAGTATTTT.

Here the CDR3 DNA reads TGTGCCAGCAGCGCAGACCCCAGGGGGCTCGGCTATGGCTACACCTTC. Protein: CASSADPRGLGYGYTF. The gene calls are TRBV9 and TRBJ1-2; 8 nucleotides agree with TRBD1. CDR1 is SGDLS, CDR2 YYNGEE, per germline. The CDR3 sequence is 16 residues long. V shed 3 bases, J shed 4 bases, and the junction held 11 bases outside the gene matches.

The chain recombines TRBV28 with TRBJ2-3; D gene unclear. This CDR3 comprises 14 residues. Germline V gives CDR1 MDHEN, CDR2 SYDVKM. V gave up 3 bases and J gave up 1 base, with 8 bases separating them. Here the CDR3 DNA reads TGTGCCAGCAGTTTCTTAAGTGGCACAGATACGCAGTATTTT. The encoded protein is CASSFLSGTDTQYF. Together with reference TRBV28 and TRBJ2-3, the CDR3 gives the full variable domain: DVKVTQSSRYLVKRTGEKVFLECVQDMDHENMFWYRQDPGLGLRLIYFSYDVKMKEKGDIPEGYSVSREKKERFSLILESASTNQTSMYLCASSFLSGTDTQYFGPGTRLTVL.